The 23 T cell receptor beta chains reported below all come from one sample, sequenced in a study of response to subunit inactivated influenza vaccine. TCRdb recomputed calls from the RT-PCR reads with MiXCR, one row per CDR3 protein. The sample shows around 760,000 distinct CDR3 sequences, about 15% of them seen only once. This specimen was PBMCs from blood, taken 14 days before vaccination. These receptors originate from a man aged 45-65 years who received an inactivated influenza vaccine.

J is TRBJ2-2 and V is TRBV9, with 9 bases lining up with TRBD2. Per the germline V gene, CDR1 is SGDLS and CDR2 is YYNGEE. The junction had 11 bases not matched to a gene; V was cut back by 4 bases and J by 4 bases. This CDR3 has 17 amino acids. The CDR3 sequence: CASSLGGLALSTGELFF. CDR3 bases: TGTGCCAGCAGCTTAGGAGGACTAGCGCTATCCACCGGGGAGCTGTTTTTT.

This sequence joins TRBV14 and TRBJ2-4; 10 bases line up with TRBD2. CDR3 length: 15 amino acids. Germline loops: CDR1 SGHDN, CDR2 FVKESK. V was pared by 4 bases and J by 5 bases, with 5 bases of the junction left unmatched. Written as DNA, the CDR3 is TGTGCCAGCAGCCTACTAGCGGGATGGCAAAACATTCAGTACTTC. It is translated as CASSLLAGWQNIQYF.

This clonotype appeared many times. The rearrangement uses TRBV6-2 or TRBV6-3 and TRBJ2-5; D perhaps matches TRBD2 (6 bases). Looked up from germline, CDR1 is MNHEY and CDR2 is SVGEGT. This CDR3 spans 17 amino acids. Trimming shortened V by 0 bases and J by 2 bases, and 16 bases separated the two germline ends. CDR3 in amino acids: CASSYSSSGRTQETQYF. DNA of the CDR3: TGTGCCAGCAGTTACTCGAGTAGCGGCCGCACACAAGAGACCCAGTACTTC.

The chain is built from TRBV5-6 and TRBJ2-7; no definite D call. Germline V gene lookup returns CDR1 SGHDT and CDR2 YYEEEE. V gave up 3 bases and J gave up 0 bases, with 16 bases separating them. This CDR3 is built from 16 residues. DNA for the CDR3: TGTGCCAGCAGCTCGCCCCTTGTCCCGCTCTCCTACGAGCAGTACTTC. It encodes CASSSPLVPLSYEQYF.

This clonotype was observed a handful of times. The rearrangement links TRBV25-1 to TRBJ2-2; TRBD1 aligns across 12 bases. CDR1 is MGHDK, CDR2 SYGVNS, per germline. Trimming at V came to 2 bases and at J to 4 bases, leaving 8 bases not matched to a gene. The CDR3 totals 18 residues. CDR3 amino acids: CASSEGTGGALGTGELFF. In DNA, the CDR3 is TGTGCCAGCAGTGAAGGGACAGGGGGCGCCCTGGGCACCGGGGAGCTGTTTTTT.

This clonotype has just a few counts. The gene calls are TRBV29-1 and TRBJ1-4; D is unclear. CDR3 length: 11 amino acids. V was cut by 3 bases and J by 8 bases, with 7 bases left in between. Germline V gene data show CDR1 as SQVTM and CDR2 as ANQGSEA. The CDR3 DNA follows: TGCAGCGTTGAGGCCTTCGAAAAACTGTTTTTT. Translated, it gives CSVEAFEKLFF.

DNA of the CDR3: TGTGCCAGCAGACCCACTAGCGGGGCCTACGAGCAGTACTTC. The encoded protein is CASRPTSGAYEQYF. V usage is TRBV7-2 and J usage is TRBJ2-7; 10 positions match TRBD2. The CDR3 runs 14 residues. Germline assignment: CDR1 SGHTA and CDR2 FQGNSA. With 6 bases clipped from V and 2 bases from J, the junction kept 4 bases outside the gene matches.

With regard to this clonotype: The junction departs from the called germline gene at one end, perhaps through a read error. The chain links TRBV20-1 to TRBJ1-1; D is possibly TRBD1 (5 bases). This CDR3 has 15 residues. Germline V gene lookup returns CDR1 DFQATT and CDR2 SNEGSKA (reference sequence). In nucleotides, the CDR3 is TGCAGTGCTAGAGATGGGTCCGCAGGGAACGCTGAAGCTTTCTTT. Its translation: CSARDGSAGNAEAFF.

Of note for this clonotype: The junction differs from germline at one of its ends, possibly a read error. The J gene is TRBJ2-7, the V gene TRBV4-3, with D perhaps being TRBD1 or TRBD2 (5 bases each). Germline CDR1 and CDR2: LGHNA and YSLEER. The CDR3 spans 14 residues. This CDR3 is CASSQDYGTYEQNF. Written as DNA, the CDR3 is TGCGCCAGCAGCCAAGATTACGGGACCTACGAGCAGAACTTC.

This clonotype was found a few times. The V and J genes are TRBV7-2 and TRBJ2-1; no clear D gene. The CDR3 spans 12 residues. Per the germline V gene, CDR1 is SGHTA and CDR2 is FQGNSA. Trimming shortened V by 7 bases and J by 7 bases, and 11 bases separated the two germline ends. The CDR3 spells CASNLLENEQFF. The CDR3 nucleotides read TGTGCCAGCAACCTCCTGGAAAATGAGCAGTTCTTC.

This chain links TRBV5-1 with TRBJ2-3; D might be TRBD1 (5 bases). The germline V and J ends were trimmed by 0 bases and 1 base, with 12 bases remaining between them. The length of the CDR3 is 16 residues. Germline V lookup: CDR1 SGHRS, CDR2 YFSETQ. CDR3 loop: CASSLDRPWGTDTQYF. DNA for the CDR3: TGCGCCAGCAGCTTGGACAGGCCGTGGGGCACAGATACGCAGTATTTT.

The rearrangement joins TRBV2 to TRBJ2-3, with 9 bases identical to TRBD2. V shed 7 bases and J 4 bases; nucleotides not matched to a gene: 6. This CDR3 is 14 amino acids long. CDR1 and CDR2 from the germline V gene are SNHLY and FYNNEI. Here the CDR3 reads CASKRVAGADTQYF. The DNA of the CDR3 is TGTGCCAGCAAGAGGGTAGCGGGGGCAGATACGCAGTATTTT.

This clonotype was counted only a few times. The chain links TRBV3-1 to TRBJ1-4; tentative D call: TRBD1 (6 bases). The CDR3 length is 16 residues. Germline V gene data show CDR1 as LGHDT and CDR2 as YNNKEL (reference sequence). Trimming removed 5 bases from V and 0 bases from J, with 13 bases in between. The DNA for the CDR3 is TGTGCCAGCAGCTACCCGGGGACAACAACTAATGAAAAACTGTTTTTT. It codes for CASSYPGTTTNEKLFF.

V is TRBV18 and J is TRBJ2-7; 9 bases are shared with TRBD1. The CDR3 spans 16 residues. Germline loops: CDR1 KGHSH, CDR2 LQKENI. With V trimmed by 0 bases and J by 3 bases, 6 bases remained unmatched. The CDR3 DNA reads TGTGCCAGCTCACCACCTGCGGGACAGGGTTTCTACGAGCAGTACTTC. Protein: CASSPPAGQGFYEQYF.

The chain recombines TRBV5-1 with TRBJ2-1; D gene uncertain. The V gene's germline CDR1 is SGHRS and CDR2 YFSETQ. Deletions cut 4 bases from V and 12 bases from J, with 17 bases between. This CDR3 has 13 amino acids. CDR3 residues: CASSLREGQAQFF. The CDR3 nucleotides are TGCGCCAGCAGCCTCAGAGAAGGTCAGGCGCAGTTCTTC.

In its sample, this clonotype was seen a few times. V and J are TRBV12-3 or TRBV12-4 and TRBJ1-1; tentatively, D is TRBD1 (5 bases). Trimming stripped 4 bases from V and 8 bases from J, with 23 bases between. This CDR3 contains 16 residues. The CDR3 sequence: CASSSRARDPSSEAFF. The CDR3 nucleotides are TGTGCCAGCAGTTCACGGGCCCGGGACCCCTCTTCGGAAGCTTTCTTT.

This clonotype was detected a few times. The CDR3 nucleotides are TGTGCCAGCAGCCAAACTTTCAGGACGAAGAACTATGGCTACACCTTC. Its protein product is CASSQTFRTKNYGYTF. The chain links TRBV3-1 to TRBJ1-2, with D unresolved. The CDR3 is 16 amino acids. Per germline, CDR1 LGHDT and CDR2 YNNKEL (reference sequence). Deletions cut 2 bases from V and 2 bases from J, with 15 bases between. The variable domain in full, with the rest retrieved from reference TRBV3-1 and TRBJ1-2, is DTAVSQTPKYLVTQMGNDKSIKCEQNLGHDTMYWYKQDSKKFLKIMFSYNNKELIINETVPNRFSPKSPDKAHLNLHINSLELGDSAVYFCASSQTFRTKNYGYTFGSGTRLTVV.

The chain has TRBV6-2 or TRBV6-3 and TRBJ2-3, with TRBD2 matching over 7 bases. The V segment lost 7 bases and the J segment 4 bases; nucleotides outside the gene matches: 5. This CDR3 has 13 amino acids. Germline V gene data show CDR1 as MNHEY and CDR2 as SVGEGT. The CDR3 region is CASKLSGADTQYF. The CDR3 DNA is TGTGCCAGCAAATTAAGCGGGGCAGATACGCAGTATTTT.

This clonotype was detected a few times. CDR3 residues: CATSREARRAQETQYF. CDR3 sequence (DNA): TGTGCCACCAGCAGAGAGGCCCGAAGGGCGCAAGAGACCCAGTACTTC. The J gene is TRBJ2-5, the V gene TRBV15; D unresolved. Germline values: CDR1 LNHNV, CDR2 YYDKDF (reference sequence). Trimming left V 0 bases short and J 2 bases short, with 13 bases between. The CDR3 has 16 residues.

This clonotype was counted only a few times. The chain joins TRBV14 to TRBJ2-5; D possibly corresponds to TRBD2 (5 bases). The CDR3 consists of 16 residues. Germline lookup yields CDR1 SGHDN and CDR2 FVKESK. The germline V and J ends were trimmed by 4 bases and 1 base, with 16 bases remaining between them. The CDR3, as DNA: TGTGCCAGCAGCCCCGGGGTAGCGAGATCCCAAGAGACCCAGTACTTC. It encodes CASSPGVARSQETQYF.

This clonotype was found many times. V gene TRBV7-9 combines with J gene TRBJ1-2; 9 bases map to TRBD1. Germline assignment: CDR1 SEHNR and CDR2 FQNEAQ (reference sequence). With V trimmed by 2 bases and J by 6 bases, 10 bases remained unmatched. The CDR3 runs 16 residues. DNA of the CDR3: TGTGCCAGCAGCTTATTATCGACACAGGGGGCTCATGGCTACACCTTC. It is translated as CASSLLSTQGAHGYTF.

This clonotype appeared many times. The chain combines TRBV29-1 with TRBJ1-2; no definite D call. The V end was cut by 4 bases, the J end by 6 bases, with 9 bases between. The germline CDR1 and CDR2 sequences are SQVTM and ANQGSEA. CDR3 length: 11 residues. DNA of the CDR3: TGCAGCGTTGGCAGGTTGAATGGCTACACCTTC. Protein product: CSVGRLNGYTF.

This clonotype has more than one count but fewer than ten. DNA of the CDR3: TGCGCCAGCAGACCAGCGGGGGGAACGAACACCGGGGAGCTGTTTTTT. This gives the protein CASRPAGGTNTGELFF. The chain combines TRBV5-1 with TRBJ2-2; TRBD2 agrees at 9 bases. The CDR3 spans 16 residues. The germline V gene encodes CDR1 SGHRS and CDR2 YFSETQ. V lost 5 bases, J lost 0 bases, and 5 bases stayed unmatched. Full variable domain (rest looked up from reference TRBV5-1 and TRBJ2-2): KAGVTQTPRYLIKTRGQQVTLSCSPISGHRSVSWYQQTPGQGLQFLFEYFSETQRNKGNFPGRFSGRQFSNSRSEMNVSTLELGDSALYLCASRPAGGTNTGELFFGEGSRLTVL.